This T cell receptor beta chain comes out of a study of identical twins. A single record per CDR3 protein comes from TCRdb applying MiXCR to the 5' RACE reads. Of about 720,000 distinct CDR3 sequences in the sample, approximately 9% were seen once. This clonotype was counted many times. Its specificity is unknown. An end of the junction does not agree with germline; a read error may underlie this. The CDR3 sequence is 16 residues long. Germline V gene lookup returns CDR1 SGHRS and CDR2 YFSETQ. Study-wide points: Out-of-frame sharing of TCR alpha in monozygotic twins was underestimated by models. Excess low generation probability was seen in twin-shared out-of-frame alpha sequences. Its conclusions, products of cross-sectional statistical analysis, did not come from following the same donors.

These data also featured in a second study, about yellow fever vaccine responses in identical twins.

Sample: PBMCs. The TCR comes from a woman under 30 in good health. V and J are TRBV5-1 and TRBJ1-4, with 11 bases fitting TRBD1. The CDR3 sequence: CASSSTGQGAKEKLFF. CDR3 sequence (DNA): TGCGCCAGCAGCTCGACAGGACAGGGGGCTAAGGAAAAACTGTTTTTT.